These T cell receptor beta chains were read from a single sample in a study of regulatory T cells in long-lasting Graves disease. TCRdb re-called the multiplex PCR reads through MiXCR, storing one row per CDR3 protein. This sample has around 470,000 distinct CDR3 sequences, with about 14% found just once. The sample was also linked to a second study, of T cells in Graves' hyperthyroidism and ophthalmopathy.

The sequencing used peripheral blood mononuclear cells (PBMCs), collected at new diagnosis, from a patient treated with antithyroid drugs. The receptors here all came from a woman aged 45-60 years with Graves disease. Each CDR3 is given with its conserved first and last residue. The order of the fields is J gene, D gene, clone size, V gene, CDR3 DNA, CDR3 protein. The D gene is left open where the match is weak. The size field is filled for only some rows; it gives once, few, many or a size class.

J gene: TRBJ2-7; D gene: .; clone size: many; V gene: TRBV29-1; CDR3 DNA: TGCAGCGTTCGTCAGGGGTCCCCCTCCTACGAGCAGTACTTC; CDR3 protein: CSVRQGSPSYEQYF
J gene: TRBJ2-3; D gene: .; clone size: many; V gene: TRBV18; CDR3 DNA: TGTGCCAGCTCGACAGACCTCGGGGGCACAGATACGCAGTATTTT; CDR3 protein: CASSTDLGGTDTQYF
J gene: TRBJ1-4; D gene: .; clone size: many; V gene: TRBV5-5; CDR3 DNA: TGTGCCAGCAGCTTCCTGAGGACAACTAATGAAAAACTGTTTTTT; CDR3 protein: CASSFLRTTNEKLFF
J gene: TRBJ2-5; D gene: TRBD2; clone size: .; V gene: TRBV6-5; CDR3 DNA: TGTGCCAGCAGTTACTCGGGGGGGTCCCAAGAGACCCAGTACTTC; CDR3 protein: CASSYSGGSQETQYF
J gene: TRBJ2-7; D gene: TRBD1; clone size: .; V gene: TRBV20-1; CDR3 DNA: TGCAGTGCTAACTTCCGGACAGGGGGCCGTTACGAGCGGTACTTC; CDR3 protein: CSANFRTGGRYERYF
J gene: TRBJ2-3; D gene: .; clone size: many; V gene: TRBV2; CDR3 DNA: TGTGCCAGCAGTGAAGCACGTCAGGATACGCAGTATTTT; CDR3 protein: CASSEARQDTQYF
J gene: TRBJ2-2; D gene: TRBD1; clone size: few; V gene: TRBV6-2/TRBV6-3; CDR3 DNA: TGTGCCAGCAGCCCCAGACAGGGGACGGACACCGGGGAGCTGTTTTTT; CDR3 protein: CASSPRQGTDTGELFF
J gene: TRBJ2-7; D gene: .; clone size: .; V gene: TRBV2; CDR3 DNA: TGTGCCAGCAGTGGGGACTTCCACGAGCAGTACTTC; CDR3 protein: CASSGDFHEQYF
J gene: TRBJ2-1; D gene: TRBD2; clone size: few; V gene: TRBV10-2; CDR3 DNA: TGCGCCAGCAGTGAGAGGGTAGCGGGAGGCAATGAGCAGTTCTTC; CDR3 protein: CASSERVAGGNEQFF
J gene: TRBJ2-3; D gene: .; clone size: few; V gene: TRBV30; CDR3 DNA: TGTGCCTGGAGTGTCTGGGGGGAAAATGTGCCAGATACGCAGTATTTT; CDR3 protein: CAWSVWGENVPDTQYF
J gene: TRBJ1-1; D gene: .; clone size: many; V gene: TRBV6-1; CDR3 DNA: TGTGCCAGCACCAGGACACTAAACCCCCCTGAAGCTTTCTTT; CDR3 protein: CASTRTLNPPEAFF
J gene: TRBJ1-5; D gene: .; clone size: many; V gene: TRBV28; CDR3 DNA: TGTGCCAGCATGCAAACACAGGGTAGCAATCAGCCCCAGCATTTT; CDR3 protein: CASMQTQGSNQPQHF
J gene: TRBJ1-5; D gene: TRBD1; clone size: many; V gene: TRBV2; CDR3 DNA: TGTGCCAGCAGCCGGGACAGTGTCAATCAGCCCCAGCATTTT; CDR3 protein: CASSRDSVNQPQHF
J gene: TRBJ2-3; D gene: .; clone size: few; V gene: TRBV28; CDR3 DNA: TGTGCCAGCAGTCCTTACGACGCAATTAGCACAGATATGCAGTATTTT; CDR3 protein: CASSPYDAISTDMQYF
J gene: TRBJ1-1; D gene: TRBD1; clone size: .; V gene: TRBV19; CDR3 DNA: TGTGCCAGTAGTAGCCTCAAGGGACAGGGGACTGAAGCTTTCTTT; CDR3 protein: CASSSLKGQGTEAFF
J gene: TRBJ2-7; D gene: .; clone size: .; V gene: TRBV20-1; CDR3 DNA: TGCAGTGCTAGAGAGGGACTGGCGGAAAAAAACGAGCAGTACTTC; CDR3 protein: CSAREGLAEKNEQYF
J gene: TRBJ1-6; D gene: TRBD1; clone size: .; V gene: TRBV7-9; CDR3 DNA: TGTGCCAGCAGCTCCGCTACAGGGGGTTCACCCCTCCACTTT; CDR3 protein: CASSSATGGSPLHF
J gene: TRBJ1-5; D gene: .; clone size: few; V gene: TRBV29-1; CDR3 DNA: TGCAGCGTTGCGGGAAGCAAGCAGCCCCAGCATTTT; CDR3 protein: CSVAGSKQPQHF
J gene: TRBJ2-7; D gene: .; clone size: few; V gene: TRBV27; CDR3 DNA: TGTGCCAGCAGTTCGGACAGCTGGCCTTACGAGCAGTACTTC; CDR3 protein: CASSSDSWPYEQYF
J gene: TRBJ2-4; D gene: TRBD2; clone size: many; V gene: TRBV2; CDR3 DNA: TGTGCCAGACCTCCCGGAACTAGCGGCCCCCGTCAACTTGGCAAAAACATTCAGTACTTC; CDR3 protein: CARPPGTSGPRQLGKNIQYF
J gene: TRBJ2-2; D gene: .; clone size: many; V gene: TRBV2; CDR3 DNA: TGTGCCAGCAGCCCAACAGACCTACAAAACACCGGGGAGCTGTTTTTT; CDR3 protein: CASSPTDLQNTGELFF